The 27 T cell receptor beta chains given below trace back to one sample, sequenced in a study of blood T cell repertoires in COVID-19. Sequencing was performed with immunoSEQ multiplex PCR; in TCRdb, only in-frame clones are kept and a portion is missing. This table holds a few hundred thousand clones, about 89% found once. The sample consisted of PBMCs or T cells enriched from blood (not recorded which). The receptors come from a man aged 40-50 years in a cohort exposed to, infected with or recovered from COVID-19 (not recorded which).

The chain employs TRBV10-1 and TRBJ2-1; TRBD2 matches 12 bases. The CDR3 loop spans 15 amino acids. Germline CDR1 is WNHNN and CDR2 is SYGVQD (reference sequence). With 4 bases clipped from V and 6 bases from J, the junction kept 4 bases outside the gene matches. CDR3 bases: TGCGCCAGCAGTGCGGGGACTAGCGGGCCCAATGAGCAGTTCTTC. Protein sequence: CASSAGTSGPNEQFF.

This clone was observed a few times. The rearrangement joins TRBV7-9 to TRBJ2-7, with TRBD1 matching over 9 bases. Trimming removed 4 bases from V and 6 bases from J; junction bases left unmatched: 10. The CDR3 is made up of 15 amino acids. Germline CDR1 and CDR2: SEHNR and FQNEAQ (reference sequence). Here the CDR3 DNA reads TGTGCCAGCAGCTCCCAGGGGACAGGGAATTCCGAGCAGTACTTC. Translated: CASSSQGTGNSEQYF.

The rearrangement uses TRBV6-1 and TRBJ1-2; tentative D call: TRBD1 (6 bases). This CDR3 has 13 amino acids. Trimming pared 2 bases from V and 10 bases from J, leaving 14 bases between. Germline values: CDR1 MNHNS, CDR2 SASEGT. CDR3 DNA sequence: TGTGCCAGCAGTGAAAAGGACAGTTTTAACTACACCTTC. Translated: CASSEKDSFNYTF.

This rearrangement joins TRBV29-1 to TRBJ1-2; 11 nucleotides align to TRBD1. Germline CDR1 reads SQVTM; CDR2 reads ANQGSEA. The CDR3 consists of 18 residues. Germline trimming cut 0 bases from V and 0 bases from J; bases unmatched to any gene: 9. The CDR3 nucleotides read TGCAGCGTTGAAGAGATTCGGACAGGGGGCGCACCTAACTATGGCTACACCTTC. Amino acid sequence: CSVEEIRTGGAPNYGYTF. The variable domain in full, completed from reference TRBV29-1 and TRBJ1-2, reads SAVISQKPSRDICQRGTSLTIQCQVDSQVTMMFWYRQQPGQSLTLIATANQGSEATYESGFVIDKFPISRPNLTFSTLTVSNMSPEDSSIYLCSVEEIRTGGAPNYGYTFGSGTRLTVV.

The chain employs TRBV5-6 and TRBJ2-7; a weak D match, TRBD1 (6 bases). CDR1 and CDR2 from the germline V gene are SGHDT and YYEEEE. The CDR3 consists of 15 residues. Deletions cut 1 base from V and 2 bases from J, with 13 bases between. The CDR3 loop is CASSLMGALAYEQYF. The CDR3, as DNA: TGTGCCAGCAGCTTGATGGGGGCGCTAGCCTACGAGCAGTACTTC.

The V and J genes are TRBV10-3 and TRBJ2-1; 11 bases map to TRBD2. The CDR3 length is 17 residues. Trimming removed 2 bases from V and 6 bases from J; junction bases left unmatched: 9. CDR1 ENHRY and CDR2 SYGVKD come from the germline V gene. CDR3: CAISEGPLAGAVNEQFF. CDR3 sequence (DNA): TGTGCCATCAGTGAGGGGCCACTAGCGGGAGCGGTCAATGAGCAGTTCTTC.

The chain couples TRBV5-4 to TRBJ2-3; 7 bases match TRBD1. The germline V gene encodes CDR1 SGHNT and CDR2 YYREEE (reference sequence). This CDR3 is built from 16 residues. Unmatched junction bases numbered 10, after V lost 3 bases and J lost 3 bases. The CDR3 reads CASSSRQGSQTDTQYF. CDR3 bases: TGTGCCAGCAGCTCCCGACAGGGTAGTCAGACAGATACGCAGTATTTT.

The V gene is TRBV7-9, the J gene TRBJ1-6; 12 bases fit TRBD1. Germline V lookup: CDR1 SEHNR, CDR2 FQNEAQ (reference sequence). V trimming: 5 bases; J trimming: 6 bases; junction bases outside the gene matches: 14. This CDR3 has 19 residues. The CDR3 loop is CASSRLAGQGAPGNSPLHF. For the CDR3, the DNA is TGTGCCAGCAGCAGACTCGCGGGACAGGGGGCGCCGGGTAATTCACCCCTCCACTTT.

The chain links TRBV2 to TRBJ2-5, with TRBD2 matching 7 bases. With 7 bases clipped from V and 5 bases from J, the junction kept 10 bases outside the gene matches. Germline assignment: CDR1 SNHLY and CDR2 FYNNEI. This CDR3 has 14 residues. Here the CDR3 reads CASKPGGVVETQYF. DNA for the CDR3: TGTGCCAGCAAACCGGGAGGAGTAGTGGAGACCCAGTACTTC.

The chain recombines TRBV7-9 with TRBJ1-4; no clear D gene. CDR3 size: 13 residues. CDR1 and CDR2 from the germline V gene are SEHNR and FQNEAQ (reference sequence). V lost 5 bases and J lost 10, with 14 bases in between. CDR3 sequence reads: CASSKSGDGKLFF. The DNA of the CDR3 is TGTGCCAGCAGCAAAAGCGGGGATGGAAAACTGTTTTTT.

The rearrangement links TRBV25-1 to TRBJ2-2, with 10 bases fitting TRBD1. V gave up 5 bases and J gave up 3 bases; unmatched junction bases: 3. The CDR3 covers 15 residues. Germline V gene sequence: CDR1 MGHDK, CDR2 SYGVNS. CDR3 in amino acids: CASSHGQGDTGELFF. In DNA form, the CDR3 reads TGTGCCAGCAGTCACGGACAGGGGGACACCGGGGAGCTGTTTTTT.

This chain connects TRBV19 to TRBJ2-1; 7 nucleotides agree with TRBD2. This CDR3 is 13 amino acids long. V was pared by 6 bases and J by 8 bases, with 7 bases of the junction left unmatched. Germline CDR1 reads LNHDA; CDR2 reads SQIVND (reference sequence). This CDR3 is CASRVGGSDEQFF. CDR3 sequence (DNA): TGTGCCAGTAGGGTGGGCGGGAGCGATGAGCAGTTCTTC.

This CDR3 reads CASSPQGAGLYEQYF. As DNA, the CDR3 is TGTGCCAGCAGCCCACAGGGGGCGGGATTGTACGAGCAGTACTTC. The genes are TRBV7-3 and TRBJ2-7; 9 bases are a match to TRBD1. V was pared by 5 bases and J by 4 bases, with 9 bases of the junction left unmatched. The CDR3 consists of 15 residues. Germline loops: CDR1 SGHTA, CDR2 FQGTGA.

The V call is TRBV2, the J call TRBJ1-2; possibly TRBD1 for D (5 bases). CDR3 length: 13 residues. CDR1 is SNHLY, CDR2 FYNNEI, per germline. Trimming left V 5 bases short and J 4 bases short, with 11 bases between. The CDR3 sequence is CASSPQGTYGYTF. CDR3 DNA sequence: TGTGCCAGCAGTCCTCAGGGTACCTATGGCTACACCTTC.

The chain joins TRBV6-5 to TRBJ1-4; possible D gene TRBD1, 6 bases. Germline V CDR1 and CDR2: MNHEY, SVGAGI. The CDR3 has 14 residues. Between the trimmed V and J ends, which lost 7 bases and 0 bases, there was a span of 9 bases. CDR3 sequence reads: CASKAGATNEKLFF. The DNA of the CDR3 is TGTGCCAGCAAGGCAGGGGCAACTAATGAAAAACTGTTTTTT.

As for this clone: This specimen includes other DNA sequences encoding the same CDR3. This chain links TRBV3-1 (or the pseudogene TRBV3-2) with TRBJ1-1, with a tentative D call TRBD1 (5 bases). The germline CDR1 and CDR2 sequences are LGHDT and YNNKEL (reference sequence). Trimming stripped 1 base from V and 1 base from J, with 10 bases between. This CDR3 has 15 amino acids. This chain's CDR3 is CASSQGTGGNTEAFF. The CDR3 nucleotides are TGTGCCAGCAGCCAAGGTACAGGTGGGAACACTGAAGCTTTCTTT.

This clone was counted only a few times. This CDR3 is CASSLTVNQPQHF. The DNA of the CDR3 is TGTGCCAGCAGTTTGACTGTAAATCAGCCCCAGCATTTT. V and J are TRBV28 and TRBJ1-5; D not certain. The V end was cut by 3 bases, the J end by 4 bases, with 7 bases between. The CDR3 is 13 residues long. CDR1 MDHEN and CDR2 SYDVKM come from the germline V gene.

V usage is TRBV19 and J usage is TRBJ1-1, with 8 bases fitting TRBD1. CDR3 length equals 12 residues. The trim removed 7 bases at V and 11 bases at J, leaving 9 bases unmatched. Germline values: CDR1 LNHDA, CDR2 SQIVND (reference sequence). The CDR3 coding sequence is TGTGCCAGTAAAGCGGCAGGGGGCCATGCTTTCTTT. Protein product: CASKAAGGHAFF.

V and J are TRBV4-1 and TRBJ2-3; 11 bases agree with TRBD2. The ends lost 1 base at V and 4 bases at J; junction bases unmatched: 4. This CDR3 has 16 residues. In germline, CDR1 is MGHRA, CDR2 YSYEKL. The CDR3 DNA reads TGCGCCAGCAGCCAAGGGGTTAGCGGGAGGGCAGATACGCAGTATTTT. It specifies CASSQGVSGRADTQYF.

This clone was seen at least ten times. J is TRBJ2-7 and V is TRBV2; 10 nucleotides match TRBD1. The CDR3 totals 13 residues. In germline, CDR1 is SNHLY, CDR2 FYNNEI. V dropped 1 base and J dropped 6; count of bases not matched to a gene: 0. CDR3 protein: CASSEGDRGEQYF. The CDR3 DNA is TGTGCCAGCAGTGAAGGGGACAGGGGCGAGCAGTACTTC.

This clone was found a few times. This rearrangement joins TRBV11-2 to TRBJ1-1; the D is unclear. The V gene lost 1 base and the J gene lost 4 bases, with 10 bases spanning the gap. Germline loops: CDR1 SGHAT, CDR2 FQNNGV. The length of the CDR3 is 14 residues. The CDR3 reads CASSLAIRGTEAFF. CDR3 nucleotide sequence: TGTGCCAGCAGCTTAGCGATCCGGGGCACTGAAGCTTTCTTT.

This clone was seen just once. V and J are TRBV18 and TRBJ2-7; TRBD1 aligns across 12 bases. V shed 0 bases, J shed 5 bases, and the junction held 8 bases outside the gene matches. In germline, CDR1 is KGHSH, CDR2 LQKENI. The CDR3 sequence is 17 residues long. The chain's CDR3 is CASSPPGGTGGKNEQYF. In DNA form, the CDR3 reads TGTGCCAGCTCACCACCGGGAGGGACAGGGGGCAAGAACGAGCAGTACTTC.

The V call is TRBV19, the J call TRBJ1-5, with 9 bases fitting TRBD1. The germline V gene encodes CDR1 LNHDA and CDR2 SQIVND (reference sequence). CDR3 length: 15 amino acids. The junction had 7 bases not matched to a gene; V was cut back by 6 bases and J by 4 bases. In nucleotides, the CDR3 is TGTGCCAGTAGCAACCTTGGGACAGGGAATCAGCCCCAGCATTTT. Protein product: CASSNLGTGNQPQHF.

The CDR3 DNA reads as TGTGCCAGCAGCTTGCAGGAGACCCAGTACTTC. Translated: CASSLQETQYF. The V and J genes are TRBV5-4 and TRBJ2-5; D remains unclear. CDR1 and CDR2 (germline): SGHNT, YYREEE (reference sequence). Trimming cost V 1 base and J 5 bases, with 3 bases left between them. This CDR3 region has 11 residues. Filled out from reference TRBV5-4 and TRBJ2-5, the complete variable domain reads ETGVTQSPTHLIKTRGQQVTLRCSSQSGHNTVSWYQQALGQGPQFIFQYYREEENGRGNFPPRFSGLQFPNYSSELNVNALELDDSALYLCASSLQETQYFGPGTRLLVL.

The gene calls are TRBV11-2 and TRBJ2-1; 7 bases are a match to TRBD2. CDR3 length equals 15 residues. Per germline, CDR1 SGHAT and CDR2 FQNNGV. Germline trimming cut 5 bases from V and 4 bases from J; bases unmatched to any gene: 8. The CDR3 reads CASSLGLSGYNEQFF. CDR3 DNA: TGTGCCAGCAGCCTAGGACTTAGCGGGTACAATGAGCAGTTCTTC.

The V gene is TRBV6-1, the J gene TRBJ2-7; the D is unclear. Trimming removed 1 base from V and 5 bases from J, with 6 bases in between. Germline CDR1 reads MNHNS; CDR2 reads SASEGT. This CDR3 region has 12 residues. The CDR3 loop reads CASSEGPNEQYF. CDR3 bases: TGTGCCAGCAGTGAAGGGCCCAACGAGCAGTACTTC.

The J gene is TRBJ2-1, the V gene TRBV18; D may be TRBD2 (6 bases). Trimming left V 1 base short and J 3 bases short, with 10 bases between. CDR1 is KGHSH, CDR2 LQKENI, per germline. CDR3 length: 15 residues. The CDR3 loop reads CASSPLRGNYNEQFF. The CDR3 DNA is TGTGCCAGCTCACCACTACGGGGGAACTACAATGAGCAGTTCTTC.